Presented here are 24 T cell receptor beta chains from one specimen sequenced in a study of T cells after yellow fever vaccination. TCRdb redid the calling of the 5' RACE reads with MiXCR, one entry per CDR3 protein. The sample lists some 300,000 distinct CDR3 sequences, around 4% occurring once. The sample was PBMCs, taken on the day of the yellow fever booster vaccination. The receptors were sampled from a young man who received the YFV17D yellow fever vaccine.

This clonotype was observed at least ten times. The chain recombines TRBV9 with TRBJ1-5, with TRBD1 identical over 10 bases. Trimming took 3 bases from V and 7 from J; bases not matched to a gene: 7. The CDR3 runs to 15 residues. Germline CDR1 is SGDLS and CDR2 is YYNGEE. CDR3 protein: CASSGQGAGGQPQHF. The DNA of the CDR3 is TGTGCCAGCAGCGGACAGGGGGCAGGGGGGCAGCCCCAGCATTTT.

This clonotype was found many times. The conserved phenylalanine or tryptophan normally closing the CDR3 is absent here, so this likely arose from a read error. Because the CDR3's place on the DNA is in doubt, the DNA is left out and the CDR3 is given as listed by TCRdb. This chain joins TRBV29-1 and TRBJ2-7; the table's D gene call, TRBD2, was not cross checked with the DNA. Germline V gene data show CDR1 as SQVTM and CDR2 as ANQGSEA. With termini counted, the CDR3 has 10 amino acids. The CDR3 protein is CSVEDRTSGN.

The CDR3 region is CAWSVQGIQPQHF. The CDR3 bases are TGTGCCTGGAGTGTACAAGGGATTCAGCCCCAGCATTTT. The V gene is TRBV30, the J gene TRBJ1-5; no definite D call. The CDR3 is made up of 13 amino acids. The V gene lost 0 bases and the J gene lost 6 bases, with 9 bases spanning the gap. Germline CDR1 GTSNPN, CDR2 SVGIG (reference sequence).

Many counts were recorded for this clonotype. The V gene is TRBV29-1, the J gene TRBJ2-5, with D maybe TRBD2 (5 bases). The CDR3 sequence is 13 residues long. Trimming stripped 4 bases from V and 0 bases from J, with 9 bases between. Germline V gene lookup returns CDR1 SQVTM and CDR2 ANQGSEA. The CDR3 reads CSVARGNQETQYF. CDR3 coding DNA: TGCAGCGTTGCTCGGGGAAACCAAGAGACCCAGTACTTC.

The CDR3 loop reads CASSLGGRENQPQHF. The DNA for the CDR3 is TGTGCCAGCAGCTTAGGCGGCAGGGAAAATCAGCCCCAGCATTTT. The chain couples TRBV7-2 to TRBJ1-5, with a weak D call TRBD1 (5 bases). The CDR3 has 15 residues. With 1 base removed from V and 4 bases from J, the gap between germline ends came to 11 bases. The germline CDR1 and CDR2 sequences are SGHTA and FQGNSA.

This clonotype was recorded many times. This chain links TRBV19 with TRBJ1-2; D ambiguous. CDR3 length: 14 residues. The V end lost 5 bases, the J end lost 1 base, and 11 bases lay between the germline ends. Germline loops: CDR1 LNHDA, CDR2 SQIVND (reference sequence). Here the CDR3 DNA reads TGTGCCAGTAGTCGGGAAGCCTATAACTATGGCTACACCTTC. As protein: CASSREAYNYGYTF.

This clonotype was counted at least ten times. The chain has TRBV20-1 and TRBJ1-5; 8 bases align to TRBD1. V shed 4 bases and J 1 base; nucleotides not matched to a gene: 12. The CDR3 runs 17 residues. CDR1 DFQATT and CDR2 SNEGSKA come from the germline V gene (reference sequence). Here the CDR3 DNA reads TGCAGTGCTATCGGCGACAGGGGAACATGGAGCAATCAGCCCCAGCATTTT. Translating gives CSAIGDRGTWSNQPQHF.

This clonotype was seen many times. The rearrangement uses TRBV7-8 and TRBJ2-3; D might be TRBD1 or TRBD2, each matching 6 bases. Trimming left V 5 bases short and J 8 bases short, with 14 bases between. Germline V lookup: CDR1 SGHVS, CDR2 FQNEAQ. CDR3 length equals 13 residues. CDR3 in amino acids: CASSLGGRGTQYF. CDR3 coding DNA: TGTGCCAGCAGCCTCGGGGGCCGTGGTACGCAGTATTTT. The complete variable domain, with remaining parts taken from reference TRBV7-8 and TRBJ2-3, reads GAGVSQSPRYKVAKRGQDVALRCDPISGHVSLFWYQQALGQGPEFLTYFQNEAQLDKSGLPSDRFFAERPEGSVSTLKIQRTQQEDSAVYLCASSLGGRGTQYFGPGTRLTVL.

V usage is TRBV5-1 and J usage is TRBJ2-1, with D uncertain. The CDR3 contains 13 residues. Trimming shortened V by 0 bases and J by 8 bases, and 9 bases separated the two germline ends. CDR1 is SGHRS and CDR2 is YFSETQ in the germline V gene. This chain's CDR3 is CASSLGYSYEQFF. In nucleotides, the CDR3 is TGCGCCAGCAGCTTGGGGTATTCCTATGAGCAGTTCTTC.

This clonotype occurred many times. The rearrangement joins TRBV6-5 to TRBJ2-2, with 9 bases aligning to TRBD1. J was trimmed by 4 bases and V by 6 bases; bases with no gene match: 3. The CDR3 contains 14 residues. The germline V gene encodes CDR1 MNHEY and CDR2 SVGAGI. CDR3 amino acids: CASSRTGATGELFF. DNA of the CDR3: TGTGCCAGCAGCCGGACAGGGGCCACCGGGGAGCTGTTTTTT.

The V call is TRBV19, the J call TRBJ2-7, with 9 nucleotides matching TRBD1. V gave up 6 bases and J gave up 2 bases; unmatched junction bases: 5. CDR1 and CDR2 (germline): LNHDA, SQIVND (reference sequence). CDR3 length: 14 residues. The CDR3 loop is CASRADRGPYEQYF. The CDR3, as DNA: TGTGCCAGTAGAGCGGACAGGGGACCCTACGAGCAGTACTTC.

This clonotype was observed at least ten times. The rearrangement uses TRBV11-2 and TRBJ1-5; D gene ambiguous. This CDR3 is 13 amino acids long. Trimming took 0 bases from V and 6 from J, leaving 6 bases between them. CDR1 and CDR2 (germline): SGHAT, FQNNGV. The CDR3 nucleotides read TGTGCCAGCAGCTTAGATCATGCTCAGCCCCAGCATTTT. It translates to CASSLDHAQPQHF. The full variable domain, rest sourced from reference TRBV11-2 and TRBJ1-5, is EAGVAQSPRYKIIEKRQSVAFWCNPISGHATLYWYQQILGQGPKLLIQFQNNGVVDDSQLPKDRFSAERLKGVDSTLKIQPAKLEDSAVYLCASSLDHAQPQHFGDGTRLSIL.

This clonotype was found many times. V gene TRBV28 combines with J gene TRBJ2-3; possibly TRBD2 for D (7 bases). This CDR3 is 16 amino acids long. The V gene's germline CDR1 is MDHEN and CDR2 SYDVKM. Between the trimmed V and J ends, which lost 5 bases and 5 bases, there was a span of 20 bases. CDR3 in amino acids: CASSPWGAGVQDTQYF. The CDR3 DNA follows: TGTGCCAGCAGTCCCTGGGGGGCGGGGGTACAAGATACGCAGTATTTT.

The chain employs TRBV5-4 and TRBJ2-3; 7 nucleotides line up with TRBD2. This CDR3 has 13 amino acids. After removal of 7 bases from V and 3 bases from J, the junction contained 5 bases not matched to a gene. CDR1 and CDR2 (germline): SGHNT, YYREEE (reference sequence). The CDR3 coding sequence is TGTGCCAGCTTATTGGGGGGGACAGATACGCAGTATTTT. Translation: CASLLGGTDTQYF.

This clonotype was seen at least ten times. The J gene is TRBJ2-7, the V gene TRBV7-6, with D perhaps TRBD1 (5 bases). Germline lookup yields CDR1 SGHVS and CDR2 FNYEAQ. The CDR3 covers 14 residues. Trimming stripped 3 bases from V and 2 bases from J, with 11 bases between. The DNA of the CDR3 is TGTGCCAGCAGCTTCCATCAGGGCACCTACGAGCAGTACTTC. This gives the protein CASSFHQGTYEQYF. The entire variable domain, with the rest obtained from reference TRBV7-6 and TRBJ2-7, is as follows: GAGVSQSPRYKVTKRGQDVALRCDPISGHVSLYWYRQALGQGPEFLTYFNYEAQQDKSGLPNDRFSAERPEGSISTLTIQRTEQRDSAMYRCASSFHQGTYEQYFGPGTRLTVT.

This clonotype was seen ten or more times. CDR3: CAISTHGARDGTDTQYF. CDR3 sequence (DNA): TGTGCCATCAGTACTCACGGGGCCAGAGATGGCACAGATACGCAGTATTTT. V usage is TRBV10-3 and J usage is TRBJ2-3; D possibly uses TRBD1 or TRBD2 (5 bases each). The CDR3 contains 17 residues. Trimming cost V 5 bases and J 1 base, with 19 bases left between them. The V gene's germline CDR1 is ENHRY and CDR2 SYGVKD.

The table lists this clonotype with many counts. The chain couples TRBV7-9 to TRBJ2-3; D is uncertain. Germline CDR1 is SEHNR and CDR2 is FQNEAQ (reference sequence). This CDR3 is built from 10 residues. V was clipped by 1 base and J by 7 bases, with 0 bases between them. DNA for the CDR3: TGTGCCAGCAGCTTAGATACGCAGTATTTT. Translation: CASSLDTQYF.

This clonotype was seen many times. This chain uses TRBV6-2 or TRBV6-3 with TRBJ2-7, with TRBD2 identical over 12 bases. CDR3 size: 15 residues. Germline V gives CDR1 MNHEY, CDR2 SVGEGT. Trimming took 5 bases from V and 4 from J; bases not matched to a gene: 6. CDR3 in DNA: TGTGCCAGCAGTCCGTGGACTAGCGGGGTGTACGAGCAGTACTTC. Protein: CASSPWTSGVYEQYF.

Only a few counts were recorded for this clonotype. The chain carries TRBV6-6 and TRBJ1-4; 7 bases are a match to TRBD1. CDR1 MNHNY and CDR2 SVGAGI come from the germline V gene (reference sequence). V was clipped by 2 bases and J by 0 bases; unmatched bases: 6. The CDR3 runs 17 residues. In DNA form, the CDR3 reads TGTGCCAGCAGTTACCTACGGGACAGTGCAACTAATGAAAAACTGTTTTTT. This codes for CASSYLRDSATNEKLFF.

This clonotype was detected ten times or more. This chain links TRBV11-2 with TRBJ2-5; 7 bases match TRBD1. The CDR3 loop spans 15 amino acids. CDR1 and CDR2 (germline): SGHAT, FQNNGV. The V segment lost 4 bases and the J segment 3 bases; nucleotides outside the gene matches: 8. This chain's CDR3 is CASSSRLDREETQYF. The CDR3 DNA reads TGTGCCAGCAGCTCCCGCCTCGACAGGGAAGAGACCCAGTACTTC.

J is TRBJ1-5 and V is TRBV2, with D uncertain. Germline CDR1 SNHLY, CDR2 FYNNEI. Trimming took 2 bases from V and 2 from J, leaving 4 bases between them. The CDR3 runs to 13 residues. The CDR3 loop reads CASSERGNQPQHF. The CDR3 bases are TGTGCCAGCAGTGAAAGGGGCAATCAGCCCCAGCATTTT.

This clonotype was counted between two and nine times. This CDR3 is CATSKYLGRPNTEAFF. Here the CDR3 DNA reads TGTGCCACCAGCAAGTACCTCGGACGGCCGAACACTGAAGCTTTCTTT. V is TRBV15 and J is TRBJ1-1; D call uncertain. The CDR3 consists of 16 residues. Trimming took off 4 bases at V and 1 base at J, with 16 bases between the two ends. Germline CDR1 reads LNHNV; CDR2 reads YYDKDF (reference sequence).

The CDR3 sequence: CSASQGLTDTQYF. Here the CDR3 DNA reads TGCAGTGCTAGCCAGGGTCTCACAGATACGCAGTATTTT. The chain links TRBV20-1 to TRBJ2-3, with D maybe TRBD1 (5 bases). The CDR3 has 13 amino acids. V was shortened by 3 bases and J by 2 bases, with 9 bases between the two germline ends. CDR1 is DFQATT and CDR2 is SNEGSKA in the germline V gene (reference sequence).

In this sample, this clonotype turned up many times. The chain carries TRBV19 and TRBJ2-1; D is unresolved. The CDR3 covers 11 residues. V lost 1 base, J lost 10 bases, and 5 bases lay in between. The germline V gene encodes CDR1 LNHDA and CDR2 SQIVND (reference sequence). The CDR3 is CASSIGWEQFF. CDR3 bases: TGTGCCAGTAGTATAGGGTGGGAGCAGTTCTTC. Filled out from reference TRBV19 and TRBJ2-1, the complete variable domain reads DGGITQSPKYLFRKEGQNVTLSCEQNLNHDAMYWYRQDPGQGLRLIYYSQIVNDFQKGDIAEGYSVSREKKESFPLTVTSAQKNPTAFYLCASSIGWEQFFGPGTRLTVL.